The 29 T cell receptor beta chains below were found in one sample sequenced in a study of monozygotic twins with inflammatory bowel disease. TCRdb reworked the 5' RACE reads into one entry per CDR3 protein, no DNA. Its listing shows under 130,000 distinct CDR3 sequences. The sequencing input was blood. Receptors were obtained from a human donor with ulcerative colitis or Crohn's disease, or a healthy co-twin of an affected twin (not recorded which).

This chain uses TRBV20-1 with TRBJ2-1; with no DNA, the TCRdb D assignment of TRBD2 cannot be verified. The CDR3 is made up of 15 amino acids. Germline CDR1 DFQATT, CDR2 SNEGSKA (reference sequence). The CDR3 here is CSVQRTSSGRGEQFF.

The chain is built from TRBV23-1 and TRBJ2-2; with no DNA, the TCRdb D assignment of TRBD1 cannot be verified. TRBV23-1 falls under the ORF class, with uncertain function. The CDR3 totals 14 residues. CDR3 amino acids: CANAGTWNTGELFF.

The CDR3 loop is CASSGRTGQETQYF. V is TRBV9 and J is TRBJ2-5; without DNA, the TCRdb call of TRBD1 cannot be checked. The germline V gene has CDR1 SGDLS and CDR2 YYNGEE. CDR3 length: 14 residues.

CDR3 sequence reads: CAITMTGGNEQFF. This chain links TRBV10-3 with TRBJ2-1; the TCRdb D gene call, TRBD1, has no DNA to confirm it. This CDR3 is 13 amino acids long. The germline CDR1 and CDR2 sequences are ENHRY and SYGVKD.

CDR3 loop: CSARGATNTGELFF. The chain recombines TRBV20-1 with TRBJ2-2; without DNA, the TCRdb call of TRBD1 cannot be checked. Germline assignment: CDR1 DFQATT and CDR2 SNEGSKA (reference sequence). The CDR3 runs to 14 residues.

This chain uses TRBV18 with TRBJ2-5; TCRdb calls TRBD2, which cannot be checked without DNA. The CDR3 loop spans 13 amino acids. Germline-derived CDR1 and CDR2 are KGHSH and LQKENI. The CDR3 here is CASSPGSMETQYF.

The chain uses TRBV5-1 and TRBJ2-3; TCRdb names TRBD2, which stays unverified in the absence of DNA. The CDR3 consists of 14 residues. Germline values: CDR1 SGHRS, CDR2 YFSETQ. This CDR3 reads CASNAGGQTDTQYF.

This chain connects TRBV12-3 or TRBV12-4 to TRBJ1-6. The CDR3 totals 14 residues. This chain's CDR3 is CASSSAGPNSPLHF.

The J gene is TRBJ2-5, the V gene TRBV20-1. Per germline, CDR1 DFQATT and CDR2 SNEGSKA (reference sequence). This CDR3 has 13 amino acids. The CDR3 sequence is CSAESANAETQYF.

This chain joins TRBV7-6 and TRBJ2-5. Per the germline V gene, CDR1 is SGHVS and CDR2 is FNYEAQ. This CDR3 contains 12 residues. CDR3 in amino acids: CASSRRWETQYF.

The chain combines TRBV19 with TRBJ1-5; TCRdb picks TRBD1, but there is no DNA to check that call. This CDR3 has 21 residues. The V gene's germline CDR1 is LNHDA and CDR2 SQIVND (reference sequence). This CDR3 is CASSINWWDRGKTYSNQPQHF.

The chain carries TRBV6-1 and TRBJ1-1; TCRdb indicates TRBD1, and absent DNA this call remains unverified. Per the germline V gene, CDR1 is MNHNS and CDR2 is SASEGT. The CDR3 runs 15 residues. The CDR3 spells CASLPGGTMNTEAFF.

The CDR3 sequence: CASSPSPGQDPNEQFF. This chain connects TRBV28 to TRBJ2-1; TCRdb's assignment of TRBD1 cannot be checked, as there is no DNA. CDR3 length equals 16 residues. Germline V gene data show CDR1 as MDHEN and CDR2 as SYDVKM.

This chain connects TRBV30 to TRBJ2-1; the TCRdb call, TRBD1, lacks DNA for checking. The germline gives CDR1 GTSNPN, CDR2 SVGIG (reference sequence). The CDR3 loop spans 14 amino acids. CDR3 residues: CAWSGPVRYNEQFF.

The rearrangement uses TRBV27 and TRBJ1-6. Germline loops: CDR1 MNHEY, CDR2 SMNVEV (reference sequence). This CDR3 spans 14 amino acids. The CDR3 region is CASSSGIRSSPLHF.

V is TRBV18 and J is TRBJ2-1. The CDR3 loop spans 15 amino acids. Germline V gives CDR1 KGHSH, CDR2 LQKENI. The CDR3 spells CASSLGDYLYNEQFF.

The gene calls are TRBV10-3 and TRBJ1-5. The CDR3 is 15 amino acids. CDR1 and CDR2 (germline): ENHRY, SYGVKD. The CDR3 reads CAISGGLEGNQPQHF.

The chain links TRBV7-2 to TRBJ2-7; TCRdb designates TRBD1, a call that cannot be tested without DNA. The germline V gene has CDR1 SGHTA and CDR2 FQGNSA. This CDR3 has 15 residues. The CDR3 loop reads CASSLPSGILYEQYF.

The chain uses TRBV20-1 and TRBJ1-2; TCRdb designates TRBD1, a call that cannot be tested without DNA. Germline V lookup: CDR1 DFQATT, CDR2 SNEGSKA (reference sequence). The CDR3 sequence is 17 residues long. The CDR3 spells CSASKDRDRALNYGYTF.

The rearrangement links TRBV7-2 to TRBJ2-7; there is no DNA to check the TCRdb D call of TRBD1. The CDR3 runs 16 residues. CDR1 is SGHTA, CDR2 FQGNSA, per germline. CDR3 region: CASSDRPGGFSYEQYF.

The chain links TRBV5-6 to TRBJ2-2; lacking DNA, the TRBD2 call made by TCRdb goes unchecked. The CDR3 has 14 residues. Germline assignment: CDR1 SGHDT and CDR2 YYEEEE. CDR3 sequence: CASSSLAGAGELFF.

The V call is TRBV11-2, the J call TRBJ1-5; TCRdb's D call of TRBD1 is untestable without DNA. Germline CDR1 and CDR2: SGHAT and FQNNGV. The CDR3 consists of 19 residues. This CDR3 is CASSRTGTGVARGNQPQHF.

This CDR3 reads CASRDSSTEAFF. The V and J genes are TRBV10-2 and TRBJ1-1. Per germline, CDR1 WSHSY and CDR2 SAAADI. CDR3 length: 12 residues.

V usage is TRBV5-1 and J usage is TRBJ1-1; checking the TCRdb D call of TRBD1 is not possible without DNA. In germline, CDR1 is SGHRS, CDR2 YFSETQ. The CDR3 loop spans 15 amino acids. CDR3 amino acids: CASSLQTGGGTEAFF.

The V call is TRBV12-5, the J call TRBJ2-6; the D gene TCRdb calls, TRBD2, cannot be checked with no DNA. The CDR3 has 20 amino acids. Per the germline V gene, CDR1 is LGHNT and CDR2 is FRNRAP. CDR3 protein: CASGLAAESWPNSGANVLTF.

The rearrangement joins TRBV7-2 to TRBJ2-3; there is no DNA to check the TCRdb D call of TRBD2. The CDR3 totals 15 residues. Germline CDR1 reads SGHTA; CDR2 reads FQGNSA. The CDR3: CASSLTSGGPDTQYF.

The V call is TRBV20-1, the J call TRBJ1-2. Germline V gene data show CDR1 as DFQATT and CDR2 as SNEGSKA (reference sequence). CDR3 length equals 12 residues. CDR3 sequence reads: CSARRTDYGYTF.

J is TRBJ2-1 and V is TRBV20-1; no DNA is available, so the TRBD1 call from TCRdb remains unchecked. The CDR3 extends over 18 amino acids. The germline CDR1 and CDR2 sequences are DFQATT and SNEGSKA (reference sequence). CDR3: CSARDTSSYKGWNNEQFF.

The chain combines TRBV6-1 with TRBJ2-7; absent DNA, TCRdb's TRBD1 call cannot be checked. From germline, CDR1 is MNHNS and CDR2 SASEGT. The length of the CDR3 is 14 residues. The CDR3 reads CASTHGDREGEQYF.